This T cell receptor (beta chain) originates from a study of cytomegalovirus exposure and HLA in healthy donors. The overall study: Around 80 million unique TCRs from HLA-typed donors were held in an early data release.

The V and J ends lost 3 bases and 2 bases, in that order; junction bases with no gene match: 2. This CDR3 has 13 amino acids. CDR1 SGHRS and CDR2 YFSETQ come from the germline V gene. PCR employed 60 Vbeta and 13 Jbeta primers. Data came from immunoSEQ multiplex PCR; TCRdb stores just in-frame clones and leaves some out. The sample yields about 75,000 clones, more than 65% seen once. Sequenced material: PBMCs. The rearrangement links TRBV5-1 to TRBJ2-7; 7 bases match TRBD1. The sequence was obtained from a man between 65 and 85 years old in good health and CMV-seropositive. This chain's CDR3 is CASSSTGPYEQYF. DNA of the CDR3: TGCGCCAGCAGCTCGACAGGGCCCTACGAGCAGTACTTC.